This T cell receptor beta chain was documented in a study of CD8+ T cells in alopecia areata (dated by TCRdb to about 2018). With respect to the entire study: Treated patients were enrolled in an open-label pilot trial of oral tofacitinib, 5 to 10 mg twice daily, for moderate-to-severe alopecia areata. The RNA source kit depended on sample type: the PAXgene miRNA kit for fixed scalp, the miRNeasy kit for PBMCs, and the RNeasy kit for mouse skin. On the human side, TCRbeta sequencing was run on scalp tissue and on sorted CD4+ and CD8+ peripheral blood T cells from healthy controls and from alopecia areata patients with either patchy or totalis/universalis disease. Tofacitinib was given for 6 to 18 months, followed by 6 months of follow-up off drug to assess delayed response and recurrence. TCRbeta CDR3 regions were amplified by immunoSEQ multiplex PCR with 35 Vbeta forward and 13 Jbeta reverse primers. Scalp clonality was compared across normal scalp (n=4), patchy alopecia areata scalp (n=8), and alopecia totalis/universalis scalp (n=8). Biopsies were taken from tofacitinib-treated patients at baseline and at 4 and 24 weeks of treatment, and a later scalp biopsy was taken in several of the tofacitinib-treated patients. High-throughput TCRbeta sequencing was used to examine T cell clonal expansion in alopecia areata in both the C3H/HeJ mouse model and human patients. General findings and caveats noted by the study authors: Unlike mouse skin, which is dominated by gammadelta T cells, normal human skin has resident alphabeta T cells that are also sequenced, and this complicates analysis of the scalp TCR repertoire. Compared with mice, TCR sequences shared between patients were less clear, possibly partly because of HLA diversity across the patient population. Compared with normal scalp, lesional scalp had higher clonality and more expanded CD8+ clones, particularly in alopecia totalis/universalis, a pattern that suggests antigenic drive.

Note on this clone: Its specific antigen is unknown. No quality values exist for individual bases; no much larger clone is one base distant.

The protocol used for the library was the immunoSEQ multiplex PCR assay. To provide template for TCR sequencing, every sample had RNA extracted and reverse transcribed into cDNA. SuperScript III was used to make first-strand cDNA, primed with a 2:1 mix of oligo-dT and random hexamers. A synthetic immune receptor repertoire was used to assess amplification bias, and residual bias was removed computationally. Turning to the authors' computational methods: After raw reads were preprocessed to remove errors, the CDR3 was defined following IMGT conventions as running from the conserved cysteine to phenylalanine. To get clonality, Shannon entropy was normalized by log2 of the number of productive unique TCRs and the result was subtracted from 1. Whether each scalp clone was CD4 or CD8 was inferred by checking scalp TCRbeta sequences against the CD4 and CD8 repertoires from sorted blood. The table comes from immuneACCESS by way of TCRdb, which keeps in-frame sequences with V and J called. Part of the clones is missing from these tables; in studies checked, under half for an unresolved V gene and the rest for unknown reasons. V and J calls and clone size follow that table, whereas D and trimming were derived from the DNA. The sample contains 65,000 to 70,000 clones, 50% to 75% of them found a single time. The top ten hold 17% of the sample.

From the cysteine through the phenylalanine, the CDR3 covers 14 amino acids. The read is trimmed to its CDR3 DNA, 42 bases read in frame from base 1. Looking up the germline V gene yields CDR1 MGHDK and CDR2 SYGVNS. V ends up 7 bases short and J 0 bases short, with an unmatched junction base count of 5. The sample's time point label, decoded: baseline before oral tofacitinib. From alopecia areata patients, peripheral blood was collected along with lesional scalp punch biopsies. PBMCs were separated by density centrifugation and stained for CD3, CD4 and CD8, after which CD4+ and CD8+ T cells were sorted on a FACSAria.

The material sequenced was CD8+ T cells sorted from blood, taken at week 0. This receptor was obtained from a human donor with alopecia areata. The rearranged chain carries TRBV25-1 and TRBJ2-5, with 7 bases matching TRBD1. The sequenced DNA is TGTGCCAGCACTAGACAGGGTTACCAAGAGACCCAGTACTTC. This sequence encodes CASTRQGYQETQYF.